Below are 26 T cell receptor beta chains sequenced from a single sample in a study of cytomegalovirus exposure and HLA in healthy donors. The study ran its PCR with 60 Vbeta and 13 Jbeta primers. Libraries were prepared by immunoSEQ multiplex PCR; TCRdb keeps only in-frame clonotypes and omits some of them. The profile covers around 100,000 clones, with 65% to 80% appearing a single time and around 5% taken by the ten largest. The sequenced material came from PBMCs. The receptors here all came from a female donor in good health and CMV-seropositive.

The chain couples TRBV28 to TRBJ2-1, with TRBD2 as a possible D gene (5 bases). Germline V CDR1 and CDR2: MDHEN, SYDVKM. The CDR3 consists of 15 residues. Between the trimmed V and J ends, which lost 6 bases and 8 bases, there was a span of 20 bases. CDR3 residues: CASSDTSAGRDEQFF. The CDR3 DNA sequence: TGTGCCAGCAGCGATACTAGTGCGGGCCGCGATGAGCAGTTCTTC.

This clone was seen only once. V and J are TRBV2 and TRBJ1-2; D not certain. V was cut by 10 bases and J by 6 bases, with 18 bases left in between. Per the germline V gene, CDR1 is SNHLY and CDR2 is FYNNEI. This CDR3 region has 13 residues. The CDR3 region has the DNA TGTGCCACAATCGGACTGACAAGAAATGGCTACACCTTC. Translating gives CATIGLTRNGYTF.

The CDR3 protein is CASSVGPLSGGSTDTQYF. In nucleotides, the CDR3 is TGTGCCAGCAGCGTAGGCCCCTTAAGCGGGGGGAGCACAGATACGCAGTATTTT. The chain carries TRBV9 and TRBJ2-3; 9 bases fit TRBD2. This CDR3 is built from 18 residues. V trimming: 0 bases; J trimming: 0 bases; junction bases outside the gene matches: 8. Germline CDR1 reads SGDLS; CDR2 reads YYNGEE.

The chain uses TRBV5-1 and TRBJ2-5; D unclear. This CDR3 region has 16 residues. Per germline, CDR1 SGHRS and CDR2 YFSETQ. Trimming removed 0 bases from V and 2 bases from J, with 14 bases in between. For the CDR3, the DNA is TGCGCCAGCAGCTTGGTGGGCCGGATAGAGCAAGAGACCCAGTACTTC. This translates into CASSLVGRIEQETQYF.

The V gene is TRBV9, the J gene TRBJ1-2, with no clear D. CDR1 and CDR2 from the germline V gene are SGDLS and YYNGEE. CDR3 length equals 11 residues. Trimming removed 4 bases at V and 8 bases at J, with 9 bases between. CDR3 amino acids: CASSYPRGYTF. CDR3 DNA sequence: TGTGCCAGCAGCTACCCGCGAGGCTACACCTTC.

This sequence joins TRBV10-3 and TRBJ1-5, with TRBD1 identical over 7 bases. Germline CDR1 reads ENHRY; CDR2 reads SYGVKD. Losses at the gene ends were 10 bases for V and 3 bases for J; bases not matched to a gene: 6. CDR3 length: 13 residues. CDR3 sequence: CATGTAHNQPQHF. CDR3 DNA: TGTGCCACCGGGACAGCCCACAATCAGCCCCAGCATTTT.

This clone has a handful of counts. The V and J genes are TRBV30 and TRBJ2-7; no firm D call. Trimming removed 3 bases at V and 0 bases at J, with 12 bases between. Germline CDR1 GTSNPN, CDR2 SVGIG (reference sequence). There are 14 residues in the CDR3. The CDR3 sequence is CAWRWAESSYEQYF. For the CDR3, the DNA is TGTGCCTGGAGATGGGCAGAGAGCTCCTACGAGCAGTACTTC.

The chain has TRBV27 and TRBJ2-2; the D is unclear. The CDR3 contains 14 residues. From germline, CDR1 is MNHEY and CDR2 SMNVEV (reference sequence). V lost 4 bases, J lost 0 bases, and 6 bases lay in between. The CDR3 region has the DNA TGTGCCAGCAGTTACTACCCGAACACCGGGGAGCTGTTTTTT. Its translation is CASSYYPNTGELFF.

The chain recombines TRBV7-3 with TRBJ2-2; the D gene is possibly TRBD1 (6 bases). V dropped 6 bases and J dropped 2 bases, with 13 bases sitting between them. The CDR3 loop spans 15 amino acids. The V gene's germline CDR1 is SGHTA and CDR2 FQGTGA. Here the CDR3 reads CASRSGTPNTGELFF. CDR3 nucleotides: TGTGCCAGCAGATCCGGGACACCTAACACCGGGGAGCTGTTTTTT. The full variable domain, its missing parts supplied by reference TRBV7-3 and TRBJ2-2, is GAGVSQTPSNKVTEKGKYVELRCDPISGHTALYWYRQSLGQGPEFLIYFQGTGAADDSGLPNDRFFAVRPEGSVSTLKIQRTERGDSAVYLCASRSGTPNTGELFFGEGSRLTVL.

A few counts support this clone. The gene calls are TRBV30 and TRBJ1-4; D remains ambiguous. V was pared by 3 bases and J by 0 bases, with 8 bases between. CDR3 length equals 14 residues. CDR1 is GTSNPN, CDR2 SVGIG, per germline (reference sequence). The CDR3: CAWRLHATNEKLFF. The DNA of the CDR3 is TGTGCCTGGAGGTTACACGCAACTAATGAAAAACTGTTTTTT.

This clone was observed once. The chain joins TRBV6-6 to TRBJ1-1; 9 bases line up with TRBD1. CDR1 MNHNY and CDR2 SVGAGI come from the germline V gene (reference sequence). The V segment lost 2 bases and the J segment 8 bases; nucleotides outside the gene matches: 9. This CDR3 region has 15 residues. The CDR3 coding sequence is TGTGCCAGCAGTTACCAGAAGGGACAGGGAAACGAAGCTTTCTTT. This sequence encodes CASSYQKGQGNEAFF.

V gene TRBV5-1 combines with J gene TRBJ1-1; unclear D gene. V was pared by 4 bases and J by 5 bases, with 12 bases between. CDR1 and CDR2 (germline): SGHRS, YFSETQ. CDR3 size: 13 residues. DNA for the CDR3: TGCGCCAGCAGCCCCCGGAGTGGGACTGAAGCTTTCTTT. Translated: CASSPRSGTEAFF.

As concerns this clone: The same CDR3 arises from other DNA sequences in this sample as well. The V call is TRBV7-8, the J call TRBJ2-1; 7 nucleotides line up with TRBD1. The CDR3 runs to 17 residues. V lost 5 bases to trimming and J lost 4 bases; unmatched junction nucleotides: 14. Germline V lookup: CDR1 SGHVS, CDR2 FQNEAQ. The CDR3 region is CASSPWDSGRSYNEQFF. CDR3 DNA sequence: TGTGCCAGCAGCCCGTGGGACAGTGGTCGATCGTACAATGAGCAGTTCTTC. Filled out from reference TRBV7-8 and TRBJ2-1, the complete variable domain reads GAGVSQSPRYKVAKRGQDVALRCDPISGHVSLFWYQQALGQGPEFLTYFQNEAQLDKSGLPSDRFFAERPEGSVSTLKIQRTQQEDSAVYLCASSPWDSGRSYNEQFFGPGTRLTVL.

The genes are TRBV18 and TRBJ2-7; 8 nucleotides align to TRBD1. CDR3 length: 15 residues. CDR1 and CDR2 from the germline V gene are KGHSH and LQKENI. J was trimmed by 3 bases and V by 0 bases; bases with no gene match: 4. The CDR3 DNA follows: TGTGCCAGCTCACCACCACAGGGGGTAGGCTACGAGCAGTACTTC. As protein: CASSPPQGVGYEQYF.

The CDR3 sequence is CSVEIQGHSDTQYF. The CDR3 bases are TGCAGCGTTGAAATACAGGGTCATTCAGATACGCAGTATTTT. V usage is TRBV29-1 and J usage is TRBJ2-3, with D possibly TRBD1 on 6 matching bases. Germline CDR1 reads SQVTM; CDR2 reads ANQGSEA. Trimming took 2 bases from V and 4 from J, leaving 13 bases between them. The CDR3 length is 14 residues.

The CDR3, as DNA: TGTGCCAGCAGCCTCCGATCGAGCGGATACACAGATACGCAGTATTTT. Its protein is CASSLRSSGYTDTQYF. The chain recombines TRBV9 with TRBJ2-3, with D perhaps matching TRBD2 (5 bases). The CDR3 spans 16 residues. CDR1 is SGDLS and CDR2 is YYNGEE in the germline V gene. Trimming took 4 bases from V and 2 from J, leaving 17 bases between them. Full variable domain (missing parts from reference TRBV9 and TRBJ2-3): DSGVTQTPKHLITATGQRVTLRCSPRSGDLSVYWYQQSLDQGLQFLIQYYNGEERAKGNILERFSAQQFPDLHSELNLSSLELGDSALYFCASSLRSSGYTDTQYFGPGTRLTVL.

The chain employs TRBV2 and TRBJ2-3; 9 nucleotides agree with TRBD2. This CDR3 contains 17 residues. Trimming at V came to 6 bases and at J to 5 bases, leaving 15 bases not matched to a gene. The germline V gene encodes CDR1 SNHLY and CDR2 FYNNEI. CDR3 nucleotides: TGTGCCAGCAGCCGAAGGGGCGGGAGGGCCCGGGGAGATACGCAGTATTTT. Protein product: CASSRRGGRARGDTQYF.

The gene calls are TRBV27 and TRBJ1-2, with D maybe TRBD1 (6 bases). The germline CDR1 and CDR2 sequences are MNHEY and SMNVEV (reference sequence). Trimming removed 6 bases from V and 7 bases from J, with 21 bases in between. The CDR3 has 15 amino acids. The CDR3 nucleotides read TGTGCCAGCAGGACCACAGGGACCGACCTCCGTGGCTACACCTTC. Protein product: CASRTTGTDLRGYTF.

This chain joins TRBV4-2 and TRBJ2-7; 9 bases align to TRBD2. V trimming: 0 bases; J trimming: 6 bases; junction bases outside the gene matches: 3. CDR3 size: 14 residues. Looked up from germline, CDR1 is LGHNA and CDR2 is YNFKEQ. The chain's CDR3 is CASSQELAGSEQYF. The CDR3 region has the DNA TGTGCCAGCAGCCAAGAACTAGCGGGTAGCGAGCAGTACTTC.

The chain joins TRBV30 to TRBJ2-7; 8 nucleotides agree with TRBD2. This CDR3 spans 13 amino acids. V gave up 4 bases and J gave up 2 bases; unmatched junction bases: 4. Germline lookup yields CDR1 GTSNPN and CDR2 SVGIG (reference sequence). CDR3 nucleotide sequence: TGTGCCTGGATCAGGCGGGGGGCCTACGAGCAGTACTTC. This sequence encodes CAWIRRGAYEQYF. Full variable domain (rest looked up from reference TRBV30 and TRBJ2-7): SQTIHQWPATLVQPVGSPLSLECTVEGTSNPNLYWYRQAAGRGLQLLFYSVGIGQISSEVPQNLSASRPQDRQFILSSKKLLLSDSGFYLCAWIRRGAYEQYFGPGTRLTVT.

This chain connects TRBV5-1 to TRBJ2-1, with a weak D call TRBD1 (6 bases). Germline CDR1 SGHRS, CDR2 YFSETQ. CDR3 length equals 14 residues. Trimming removed 4 bases at V and 3 bases at J, with 11 bases between. Here the CDR3 DNA reads TGCGCCAGCAGCGGGGACAATAACTACAATGAGCAGTTCTTC. Its translation: CASSGDNNYNEQFF.

The rearrangement uses TRBV7-3 and TRBJ2-7; TRBD1 matches 9 bases. Germline assignment: CDR1 SGHTA and CDR2 FQGTGA. The CDR3 runs 15 residues. V shed 5 bases, J shed 4 bases, and the junction held 9 bases outside the gene matches. CDR3 protein: CASSQGGQGVYEQYF. CDR3 DNA sequence: TGTGCCAGCAGCCAGGGGGGACAGGGAGTATACGAGCAGTACTTC.

The chain employs TRBV4-2 and TRBJ2-7; 10 bases match TRBD2. With V trimmed by 2 bases and J by 2 bases, 3 bases remained unmatched. This CDR3 has 15 amino acids. Germline V gene sequence: CDR1 LGHNA, CDR2 YNFKEQ. Written as DNA, the CDR3 is TGTGCCAGCAGCCAATCAGCGGGAGGGCCCTACGAGCAGTACTTC. Its translation: CASSQSAGGPYEQYF.

The rearrangement uses TRBV14 and TRBJ1-1, with D perhaps TRBD1 (6 bases). This CDR3 is built from 14 residues. Germline CDR1 reads SGHDN; CDR2 reads FVKESK. Deletions cut 1 base from V and 6 bases from J, with 12 bases between. In nucleotides, the CDR3 is TGTGCCAGCAGCCAAGTAGAGGGGGTGGCTGAAGCTTTCTTT. It yields the protein CASSQVEGVAEAFF.

The DNA of the CDR3 is TGTGCCAGCAGCTTGGGGGGGGGAAATTCACCCCTCCACTTT. Translating gives CASSLGGGNSPLHF. J is TRBJ1-6 and V is TRBV5-6; maybe TRBD1 (5 bases). Germline CDR1 reads SGHDT; CDR2 reads YYEEEE. CDR3 length equals 14 residues. Trimming pared 0 bases from V and 7 bases from J, leaving 8 bases between.

This sequence joins TRBV7-2 and TRBJ1-3; D not resolved. The ends were cut back, 1 base at V and 2 bases at J, with 6 bases in the middle. Germline V lookup: CDR1 SGHTA, CDR2 FQGNSA. CDR3 length: 14 residues. CDR3 residues: CASSLGAPGNTIYF. CDR3 bases: TGTGCCAGCAGCTTAGGGGCGCCTGGAAACACCATATATTTT.